Reported below is one T cell receptor (beta chain). Its antigen is still unknown. Qualities for individual bases were not recorded, and no much larger clone is one base off. The sample contains more than one DNA sequence encoding this CDR3. CDR1 and CDR2, per the germline V gene, are MGHRA and YSYEKL. Between the V and J ends, shortened by 1 base and 3 bases respectively, the junction contains 12 bases. From the cysteine up to the phenylalanine, the CDR3 has a length of 15 residues. Only the CDR3 DNA stays, 45 bases, in frame from base 1. TCRbeta CDR3 regions were amplified from genomic DNA by means of the immunoSEQ Assay, a bias-controlled multiplex PCR. From the authors' description of their analysis: Nucleated cell counts per sample were estimated from amplification of reference gene primers within the assay. Sequence reads were collapsed and filtered to measure the absolute abundance of every unique TCRbeta CDR3 rearrangement. For each sample, productive Simpson clonality was calculated by taking the square root of Simpson's diversity index across productive rearrangements. Drawn from immuneACCESS, this table holds only the in-frame rearrangements with V and J called that TCRdb kept. Clones are partly lost; checked studies trace under half to an unresolved V gene and leave the rest unexplained. D and trimming were read from the DNA, whereas the V and J calls and clone size are those reported in that table. The sample table records about 66,000 clones; around nine tenths of these occur just once. In total, the top ten clones hold less than 1.5% of the sample.

These data come from a study of blood T cell repertoires in COVID-19 (dated by TCRdb to about 2020). Regarding the complete study: The collaborator samples originated in the United States, Italy and Spain and spanned the acute and convalescent phases of COVID-19. The prospective study material was composed of cDNA or gDNA derived from T cells, B-cell-depleted T cells, or PBMCs. Deeply sampled blood TCRbeta repertoires from subjects exposed to, actively infected with, or recovered from COVID-19 were included in the dataset. The repertoires were made available in a free public database intended to serve as a resource for research on the immune response to SARS-CoV-2. The samples were drawn from two sources: the first 160 participants of the ongoing ImmuneRACE study, and fewer than 1,500 subjects contributed by 6 global collaborators. Sample metadata almost always included a de-identified subject ID, COVID-19 status, age in years and sex. HLA class I and class II types, where available, came from metadata supplied by the sample provider rather than from assay-based typing.

Overall study results and their limits: How much clinical and demographic metadata was included differed by source and by participant, and the metadata was provided uncurated.

The collaborating institutions used their own protocols to collect whole blood in K2EDTA tubes. For TCRbeta analysis, collaborator samples were shipped as frozen whole blood, as isolated PBMCs, or as DNA extracted from either sample type. Material: peripheral blood. The sequence was collected from a man aged 55 to 70 with acute or convalescent COVID-19. Rearrangement joined TRBV4-1 to TRBJ1-1; the D gene is perhaps TRBD1, on 5 matching bases. CDR3 sequence: CASSQGGLGDTEAFF. The DNA sequence is as follows: TGCGCCAGCAGCCAAGGAGGTCTAGGGGACACTGAAGCTTTCTTT.